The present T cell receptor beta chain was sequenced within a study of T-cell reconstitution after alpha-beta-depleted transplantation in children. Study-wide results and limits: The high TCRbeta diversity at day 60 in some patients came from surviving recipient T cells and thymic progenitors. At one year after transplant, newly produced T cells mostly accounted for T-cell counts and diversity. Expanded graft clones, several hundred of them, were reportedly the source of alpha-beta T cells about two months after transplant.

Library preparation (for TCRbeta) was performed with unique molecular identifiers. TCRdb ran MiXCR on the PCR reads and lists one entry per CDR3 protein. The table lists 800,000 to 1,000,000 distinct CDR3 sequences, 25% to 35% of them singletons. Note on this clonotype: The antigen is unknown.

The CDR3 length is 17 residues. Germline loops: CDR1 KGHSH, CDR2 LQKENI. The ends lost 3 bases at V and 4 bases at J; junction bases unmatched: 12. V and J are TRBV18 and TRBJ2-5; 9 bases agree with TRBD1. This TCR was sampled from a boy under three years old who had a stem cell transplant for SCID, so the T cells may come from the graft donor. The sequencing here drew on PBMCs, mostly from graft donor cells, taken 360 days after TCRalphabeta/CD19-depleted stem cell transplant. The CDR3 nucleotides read TGTGCCAGCTCACCCCCTACCCGGGGACAGGGCCGAGAGACCCAGTACTTC. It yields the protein CASSPPTRGQGRETQYF.